Following are 12 T cell receptor beta chains from one sample sequenced in a study of CD8 T cells in Susac syndrome. Reverse transcription of about 0.45 to 1 ug RNA was performed with random hexamers. MiXCR, applied by TCRdb to the immunoSEQ multiplex PCR reads, yields one record per CDR3 protein. The data show some 130,000 distinct CDR3 sequences, with over 75% seen just once and roughly 0.48% held by the top ten. The material sequenced was CD8+ T cells from PBMCs. These receptors were obtained from a human donor with multiple sclerosis.

This rearrangement joins TRBV6-1 to TRBJ1-1; D is uncertain. CDR1 and CDR2 from the germline V gene are MNHNS and SASEGT. Trimming took off 5 bases at V and 5 bases at J, with 9 bases between the two ends. The CDR3 contains 12 residues. The CDR3 sequence is CASSSMGTEAFF. In DNA form, the CDR3 reads TGTGCCAGCAGTTCGATGGGGACTGAAGCTTTCTTT.

The V call is TRBV25-1, the J call TRBJ1-4; the D gene is possibly TRBD1 (5 bases). The CDR3 contains 10 residues. In germline, CDR1 is MGHDK, CDR2 SYGVNS. V lost 6 bases and J lost 10, with 6 bases in between. The CDR3 DNA reads as TGTGCCAGCAGAGGGGCAAAACTGTTTTTT. Translated, it gives CASRGAKLFF.

The CDR3 is CASTPGWHQETQYF. The DNA for the CDR3 is TGCGCCAGTACCCCCGGGTGGCACCAAGAGACCCAGTACTTC. The chain carries TRBV5-1 and TRBJ2-5; the D is unclear. From germline, CDR1 is SGHRS and CDR2 YFSETQ. The germline V and J ends were trimmed by 8 bases and 0 bases, with 14 bases remaining between them. The CDR3 extends over 14 amino acids.

This chain uses TRBV12-3 or TRBV12-4 with TRBJ2-4, with 7 positions matching TRBD1. CDR3 length equals 13 residues. V gave up 5 bases and J gave up 9 bases; unmatched junction bases: 7. CDR3 nucleotides: TGTGCCAGCAGTCCGGGACAGAGGAGCATTCAGTACTTC. Translation gives CASSPGQRSIQYF.

This clonotype has just one count. The chain recombines TRBV4-1 with TRBJ1-1; possible D gene TRBD1, 5 bases. CDR1 and CDR2 (germline): MGHRA, YSYEKL. V shed 1 base and J shed 0 bases, with 12 bases lying between them. This CDR3 spans 16 amino acids. DNA for the CDR3: TGCGCCAGCAGCCAAGCCCCCGACAGATTGAACACTGAAGCTTTCTTT. Protein: CASSQAPDRLNTEAFF.

The CDR3 loop is CASGGHGTDYEQYF. The CDR3 bases are TGTGCCAGCGGGGGCCACGGGACAGACTACGAGCAGTACTTC. This chain links TRBV28 with TRBJ2-7, with 7 bases that match TRBD1. V lost 8 bases, J lost 3 bases, and 10 bases stayed unmatched. The CDR3 runs 14 residues. The germline V gene has CDR1 MDHEN and CDR2 SYDVKM.

The gene calls are TRBV29-1 and TRBJ2-7, with TRBD1 identical over 7 bases. V lost 3 bases to trimming and J lost 5 bases; unmatched junction nucleotides: 7. This CDR3 region has 13 residues. CDR1 and CDR2 from the germline V gene are SQVTM and ANQGSEA. CDR3 protein: CSVEADRLDEQYF. The CDR3 DNA reads as TGCAGCGTTGAGGCGGACAGGCTGGACGAGCAGTACTTC.

J is TRBJ1-2 and V is TRBV20-1; D possibly corresponds to TRBD1 (5 bases). Germline CDR1 reads DFQATT; CDR2 reads SNEGSKA (reference sequence). V was shortened by 3 bases and J by 2 bases, with 10 bases between the two germline ends. The CDR3 has 13 amino acids. The DNA of the CDR3 is TGCAGTGCTAGTAGCAGGGTGAACTATGGCTACACCTTC. It translates to CSASSRVNYGYTF.

The gene calls are TRBV6-6 and TRBJ1-2, with unresolved D. Germline lookup yields CDR1 MNHNY and CDR2 SVGAGI (reference sequence). The germline V and J ends were trimmed by 2 bases and 5 bases, with 9 bases remaining between them. The CDR3 is 13 amino acids. In DNA form, the CDR3 reads TGTGCCAGCAGTTACCGGAGGATTTATGGCTACACCTTC. It encodes CASSYRRIYGYTF.

This clonotype was seen only once. This chain links TRBV27 with TRBJ2-1; weak D call: TRBD1 (6 bases). Germline V gene sequence: CDR1 MNHEY, CDR2 SMNVEV (reference sequence). The CDR3 contains 15 residues. With 5 bases removed from V and 5 bases from J, the gap between germline ends came to 16 bases. CDR3 sequence: CASSNHGTSHNEQFF. CDR3 nucleotides: TGTGCCAGCAGTAATCACGGGACAAGCCACAATGAGCAGTTCTTC.

The chain joins TRBV20-1 to TRBJ1-2; TRBD1 might be the D (6 bases). CDR1 and CDR2 (germline): DFQATT, SNEGSKA (reference sequence). V was cut by 4 bases and J by 3 bases, with 9 bases left in between. The CDR3 spans 12 residues. The DNA for the CDR3 is TGCAGTGCTAAGCAGGGGTACTATGGCTACACCTTC. It codes for CSAKQGYYGYTF.

CDR3 nucleotides: TGTGCCAGCAGCTTGATCAGGACAGGACGGAACACTGAAGCTTTCTTT. Amino acid sequence: CASSLIRTGRNTEAFF. The genes are TRBV5-6 and TRBJ1-1; 7 nucleotides match TRBD1. Unmatched junction bases numbered 7, after V lost 1 base and J lost 1 base. This CDR3 has 16 amino acids. Germline assignment: CDR1 SGHDT and CDR2 YYEEEE.